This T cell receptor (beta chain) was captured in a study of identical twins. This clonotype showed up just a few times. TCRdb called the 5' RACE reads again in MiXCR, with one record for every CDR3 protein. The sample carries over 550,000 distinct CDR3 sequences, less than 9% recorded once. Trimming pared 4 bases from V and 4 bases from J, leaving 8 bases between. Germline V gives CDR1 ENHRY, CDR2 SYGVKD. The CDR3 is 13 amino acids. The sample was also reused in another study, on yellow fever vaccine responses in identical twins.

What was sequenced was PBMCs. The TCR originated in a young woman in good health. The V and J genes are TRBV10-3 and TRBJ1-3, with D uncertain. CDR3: CAISGGEGNTIYF. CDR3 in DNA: TGTGCCATCAGTGGGGGAGAAGGAAACACCATATATTTT.